The 20 T cell receptor beta chains listed next were all sequenced from one sample in a study of regulatory T cells in long-lasting Graves disease. Time point denoted: newly diagnosed GD, antithyroid drugs for less than 3 months. Extracted PBMC RNA gave rise to the TCR library. In building TCR beta libraries, iRepertoire HTBI primers were used together with Arm-PCR of CDR3 regions. TCRdb used MiXCR to reprocess the multiplex PCR reads, holding one entry per CDR3 protein. The table shows about 470,000 distinct CDR3 sequences, with about 15% occurring only once. These same data were also listed under a study on T cells in Graves' hyperthyroidism and ophthalmopathy.

Specimen: peripheral blood mononuclear cells (PBMCs), collected at new diagnosis, from a patient treated with antithyroid drugs. Receptors were obtained from a woman under 40 with Graves disease.

Remarks on this clonotype: A much larger clone lies a single base off, so this may be a read error. The chain links TRBV30 to TRBJ2-5; D gene uncertain. Germline CDR1 GTSNPN, CDR2 SVGIG (reference sequence). V shed 5 bases and J shed 0 bases, with 13 bases lying between them. The CDR3 is 14 amino acids. The DNA for the CDR3 is TGTGCCTGGGCCTTCACGGGTTACCAAGAGACCCAGTACTTC. Translation: CAWAFTGYQETQYF. The full variable domain, with the rest looked up from reference TRBV30 and TRBJ2-5, is SQTIHQWPATLVQPVGSPLSLECTVEGTSNPNLYWYRQAAGRGLQLLFYSVGIGQISSEVPQNLSASRPQDRQFILSSKKLLLSDSGFYLCAWAFTGYQETQYFGPGTRLLVL.

This clonotype was counted between two and nine times. This chain joins TRBV19 and TRBJ1-1; D is unclear. Trimming cost V 3 bases and J 4 bases, with 9 bases left between them. The CDR3 is 13 residues long. CDR1 and CDR2 from the germline V gene are LNHDA and SQIVND (reference sequence). The CDR3 reads CASSILLSTEAFF. As DNA, the CDR3 is TGTGCCAGTAGTATTCTTTTAAGCACTGAAGCTTTCTTT.

This clonotype has at least ten counts. The chain carries TRBV20-1 and TRBJ2-5; TRBD2 might be the D (5 bases). The CDR3 has 14 residues. The ends were cut back, 5 bases at V and 0 bases at J, with 13 bases in the middle. Looked up from germline, CDR1 is DFQATT and CDR2 is SNEGSKA (reference sequence). The CDR3 spells CSALAGHYQETQYF. The CDR3 coding sequence is TGCAGTGCTCTGGCGGGTCACTACCAAGAGACCCAGTACTTC.

V usage is TRBV6-1 and J usage is TRBJ1-1; a possible D gene is TRBD1 (5 bases). V lost 8 bases, J lost 9 bases, and 19 bases lay in between. This CDR3 contains 13 residues. Germline V lookup: CDR1 MNHNS, CDR2 SASEGT. The CDR3 bases are TGTGCCAGCTCGCACCCAGACAGAGGGAAAGCTTTCTTT. Translation gives CASSHPDRGKAFF.

This clonotype was picked up many times. The chain links TRBV2 to TRBJ1-2; 8 positions match TRBD1. The CDR3 is 14 amino acids. Germline-derived CDR1 and CDR2 are SNHLY and FYNNEI. With V trimmed by 6 bases and J by 4 bases, 7 bases remained unmatched. The CDR3: CASRAGGAGYGYTF. CDR3 nucleotides: TGTGCCAGCAGGGCAGGGGGCGCGGGCTATGGCTACACCTTC.

This clonotype was seen a few times. The chain links TRBV5-1 to TRBJ1-2; D possibly corresponds to TRBD1 (5 bases). There are 13 residues in the CDR3. The germline V gene has CDR1 SGHRS and CDR2 YFSETQ. V was trimmed by 4 bases and J by 1 base, leaving 8 bases between them. The DNA of the CDR3 is TGCGCCAGCAGCCCGGGACTTAACTATGGCTACACCTTC. This encodes CASSPGLNYGYTF.

There are many counts of this clonotype. The chain uses TRBV29-1 and TRBJ2-1, with 7 nucleotides matching TRBD2. Trimming cost V 6 bases and J 3 bases; bases outside gene matches: 8. CDR1 and CDR2 from the germline V gene are SQVTM and ANQGSEA. This CDR3 is built from 14 residues. The CDR3 reads CSVRIGGNYNEQFF. CDR3 coding DNA: TGCAGCGTACGGATCGGGGGGAACTACAATGAGCAGTTCTTC.

Concerning this clonotype: A much more abundant neighbour one base away suggests this may be a read error. The chain's CDR3 is CASSPFKTSYEQYF. The DNA for the CDR3 is TGTGCCAGCAGCCCATTCAAGACTTCCTACGAGCAGTACTTC. This chain links TRBV5-5 with TRBJ2-7; no clear D gene. Germline CDR1 is SGHKS and CDR2 is YYEKEE (reference sequence). The CDR3 runs to 14 residues. Trimming removed 4 bases at V and 1 base at J, with 12 bases between.

The table lists this clonotype with a few counts. V is TRBV27 and J is TRBJ1-2; D might be TRBD1 (5 bases). Germline CDR1 and CDR2: MNHEY and SMNVEV (reference sequence). The CDR3 contains 16 residues. The ends were cut back, 0 bases at V and 4 bases at J, with 15 bases in the middle. The CDR3 sequence is CASSLSNTAGSYGYTF. The CDR3 nucleotides read TGTGCCAGCAGTTTATCCAACACGGCAGGGAGCTATGGCTACACCTTC.

This clonotype was observed many times. The V and J genes are TRBV29-1 and TRBJ2-1; D is unclear. CDR1 and CDR2 (germline): SQVTM, ANQGSEA. There are 13 residues in the CDR3. V was cut by 5 bases and J by 0 bases, with 8 bases left in between. CDR3: CSVPVSSYNEQFF. As DNA, the CDR3 is TGCAGCGTTCCGGTTAGCTCCTACAATGAGCAGTTCTTC.

This clonotype was recorded at least ten times. Written as DNA, the CDR3 is TGTGCCAGTAGTACCCTCTCGACAGGGGATCAGCCCCAGCATTTT. Translated, it gives CASSTLSTGDQPQHF. This chain joins TRBV19 and TRBJ1-5; 8 bases match TRBD1. Looked up from germline, CDR1 is LNHDA and CDR2 is SQIVND (reference sequence). V lost 4 bases to trimming and J lost 5 bases; unmatched junction nucleotides: 7. This CDR3 is built from 15 residues.

This clonotype was detected a few times. The rearrangement links TRBV10-3 to TRBJ2-7, with D perhaps TRBD2 (6 bases). The CDR3 runs 16 residues. Trimming took 0 bases from V and 4 from J, leaving 16 bases between them. Germline-derived CDR1 and CDR2 are ENHRY and SYGVKD. CDR3 sequence reads: CAISESGLPSGYEQYF. In DNA, the CDR3 is TGTGCCATCAGTGAGTCAGGACTACCGTCGGGGTACGAGCAGTACTTC.

Comment on this clonotype: The junction departs from the called germline gene at one end, perhaps through a read error. This chain uses TRBV2 with TRBJ2-1; TRBD2 agrees at 10 bases. This CDR3 comprises 11 residues. Germline CDR1 and CDR2: SNHLY and FYNNEI. CDR3 bases: TGTACCAGCAGTGAACTAGCGGGAAGGTTCTTC. Translation gives CTSSELAGRFF.

The gene calls are TRBV10-3 and TRBJ2-7; a possible D gene is TRBD2 (5 bases). The V and J ends lost 7 bases and 0 bases respectively, with 10 bases between them. This CDR3 comprises 13 residues. Germline V CDR1 and CDR2: ENHRY, SYGVKD. DNA for the CDR3: TGTGCCATCACCGCCGGGAACTCCTACGAGCAGTACTTC. As protein: CAITAGNSYEQYF.

The table lists this clonotype with many counts. The chain couples TRBV5-1 to TRBJ2-3, with TRBD1 identical over 10 bases. Germline V gene sequence: CDR1 SGHRS, CDR2 YFSETQ. The CDR3 sequence is 16 residues long. Losses at the gene ends were 0 bases for V and 4 bases for J; bases not matched to a gene: 5. CDR3: CASSLVRQGASDTQYF. The CDR3 DNA sequence: TGCGCCAGCAGCTTGGTACGACAGGGGGCCTCAGATACGCAGTATTTT.

Many counts were recorded for this clonotype. The gene calls are TRBV5-1 and TRBJ2-1, with 12 nucleotides matching TRBD2. Germline V lookup: CDR1 SGHRS, CDR2 YFSETQ. This CDR3 region has 15 residues. V gave up 4 bases and J gave up 4 bases; unmatched junction bases: 3. CDR3 protein: CASSRTSGEYNEQFF. The CDR3 nucleotides are TGCGCCAGCAGCCGGACTAGCGGGGAGTACAATGAGCAGTTCTTC. The full variable domain, its missing parts supplied by reference TRBV5-1 and TRBJ2-1, is KAGVTQTPRYLIKTRGQQVTLSCSPISGHRSVSWYQQTPGQGLQFLFEYFSETQRNKGNFPGRFSGRQFSNSRSEMNVSTLELGDSALYLCASSRTSGEYNEQFFGPGTRLTVL.

This clonotype was seen repeatedly, ten times or more. V and J are TRBV12-3 or TRBV12-4 and TRBJ2-5; D uncertain. Trimming cost V 6 bases and J 5 bases, with 7 bases left between them. CDR3 length: 11 amino acids. For the CDR3, the DNA is TGTGCCAGCAGCCAGATGGAGACCCAGTACTTC. This gives the protein CASSQMETQYF.

This clonotype was observed at least ten times. J is TRBJ1-1 and V is TRBV7-2; D gene uncertain. CDR3 size: 12 residues. Germline V gives CDR1 SGHTA, CDR2 FQGNSA. Trimming took 5 bases from V and 4 from J, leaving 8 bases between them. CDR3 in amino acids: CASSPGSTEAFF. CDR3 coding DNA: TGTGCCAGCAGCCCCGGAAGCACTGAAGCTTTCTTT.

Ten or more counts support this clonotype. The chain couples TRBV9 to TRBJ2-5; D perhaps matches TRBD1 (5 bases). V dropped 3 bases and J dropped 4 bases, with 13 bases sitting between them. This CDR3 region has 14 residues. The V gene's germline CDR1 is SGDLS and CDR2 YYNGEE. CDR3 DNA sequence: TGTGCCAGCAGCGGCCGCCTAGGGGTAGAGACCCAGTACTTC. Amino acids: CASSGRLGVETQYF.

Notes on this clonotype: This may come from a read error, since a much larger clone is one base off. The chain is built from TRBV6-9 and TRBJ2-7; TRBD2 matches 9 bases. Germline V gene lookup returns CDR1 MNHGY and CDR2 SVAAGI. There are 15 residues in the CDR3. This CDR3 is CASSWTTSGNYEQHF. The CDR3 DNA reads TGTGCCAGCAGTTGGACGACTAGCGGAAACTACGAGCAGCACTTC.